Following are 4 T cell receptor beta chains from one sample sequenced in a study of T-cell memory formation after mild COVID-19. TCRdb called the 5' RACE reads again in MiXCR, with one record for every CDR3 protein. The table lists approximately 260,000 distinct CDR3 sequences, 16% of them singletons. Material for sequencing was PBMCs or a T cell subset sorted from them (not recorded which). The receptors were gathered from a man aged 18 to 30 who had mild COVID-19 (a few samples of this study predate the infection). Cell type and time point are not known.

The chain has TRBV29-1 and TRBJ2-5; 9 nucleotides match TRBD1. The CDR3 has 13 residues. Germline V gene lookup returns CDR1 SQVTM and CDR2 ANQGSEA. The V gene end was trimmed by 3 bases and the J gene end by 5 bases; junction bases not matched to a gene: 4. The CDR3 nucleotides read TGCAGCGTTGATAGAGGACAGGGGGAGACCCAGTACTTC. Protein: CSVDRGQGETQYF.

This clonotype was observed a handful of times. This chain links TRBV3-1 with TRBJ2-7, with a possible D match to TRBD1 (6 bases). Germline CDR1 LGHDT, CDR2 YNNKEL (reference sequence). There are 15 residues in the CDR3. Trimming took 1 base from V and 4 from J, leaving 14 bases between them. CDR3 DNA sequence: TGTGCCAGCAGCCAAGCCTGGAGGACAGAGTACGAGCAGTACTTC. It specifies CASSQAWRTEYEQYF.

This clonotype was counted between two and nine times. One junction end disagrees with the germline gene, perhaps due to a read error. V usage is TRBV6-2 or TRBV6-3 and J usage is TRBJ1-1, with a weak D call TRBD1 (6 bases). CDR3 length: 11 residues. CDR1 is MNHEY and CDR2 is SVGEGT in the germline V gene. CDR3 amino acids: CASSQGTLVGF. As DNA, the CDR3 is TGTGCCAGCAGTCAGGGGACATTGGTGGGCTTT.

This clonotype came up a few times. CDR3 protein: CASSPSGISDYGYTF. Here the CDR3 DNA reads TGTGCCAGCAGCCCTTCAGGGATTAGCGACTATGGCTACACCTTC. The chain joins TRBV9 to TRBJ1-2; weak D call: TRBD1 (5 bases). Germline-derived CDR1 and CDR2 are SGDLS and YYNGEE. With 4 bases removed from V and 3 bases from J, the gap between germline ends came to 16 bases. The CDR3 spans 15 residues.